One T cell receptor beta chain is described in this entry. What it recognizes is unknown. Germline V gene sequence: CDR1 DFQATT, CDR2 SNEGSKA (reference sequence). Between the trimmed V and J ends, which lost 3 bases and 3 bases, there was a span of 6 bases. This CDR3 has 11 residues. Data came from immunoSEQ multiplex PCR; TCRdb stores just in-frame clones and leaves some out. This repertoire shows roughly 97,000 clones, roughly 92% found once; its top ten account for around 4.7%. This record belongs to a study of T cell responses to AZD1222 COVID-19 vaccine. Study-wide findings and caveats: After two AZD1222 doses, spike-specific TCR breadth and depth rose versus day 0.

This sample comprised peripheral blood, obtained on day 0 of AZD1222 vaccination. J is TRBJ2-7 and V is TRBV20-1, with D possibly matching TRBD2 (6 bases). The sequence derives from an adult in good health. In DNA, the CDR3 is TGCAGTGCTAGCGGGAGCTACGAGCAGTACTTC. Encoded protein: CSASGSYEQYF.